This T cell receptor beta chain was sequenced during a study of cytomegalovirus exposure and HLA in healthy donors (dated 2017 in TCRdb). In the study overall: An earlier analysis of roughly 610 of the donors reported about 260 Gb of sequence data and 117 million unique TCR beta sequences obtained from around 180 million T cells. Rather than drawing on any new phenotypic data, the later analysis identified candidate immune exposures from TCR beta sequences and the way those sequences occurred across donors. The genetic ancestry cluster associated with self-reported Caucasian donors included over 80% of the roughly 360 genotyped donors. To predict cytomegalovirus infection status, the study combined high-throughput TCR immunosequencing, statistical association of individual TCRs with disease status, and machine learning. The study was designed to test whether signatures of past pathogen exposure could be identified by cataloging public T cell receptors. An early release covering just under 650 HLA-typed donors comprised approximately 300 gigabases of sequencing data and around 80 million unique TCR sequences. Along with the approximately 620-subject first cohort, a separate validation cohort of around 110 different subjects was used. An earlier analysis of nearly 600 of the donors applied high-throughput TCR beta sequencing to assess whether each TCR beta V gene segment acted as functional or pseudogenic. Every repertoire in the discovery cohort had been generated on one and the same sequencing platform. Among 350 to 400 genotyped donors of the cohort, an average of roughly 240,000 unique TCR beta nucleotide sequences were sequenced per donor, roughly a sixth of them non-productive. Four to six DR-DQ haplotypes were handled as single units for association and clustering, since linkage in the cohort was strong. The T cell repertoires of 666 subjects were profiled by immunosequencing and related to cytomegalovirus serostatus. Donor age, sex, ethnicity and CMV serostatus were compiled alongside the repertoire data. Class I and class II HLA loci were covered by the typing at four-digit resolution. The number of typed donors differed by locus: about 629-640 for A, B, C, DRB1 and DQB1; 500 to 550 for DQA1; about 600 for DPA1; and about 450 for DPB1. A later analysis re-examined previously published TCR beta repertoires from just over 650 donors and added high-resolution HLA genotyping to investigate patterns of TCR occurrence. Genome-wide SNP genotypes for about 65% of the 666 donors were used in a later genetic analysis, which treated that subset as a discovery cohort. Results the study describes overall, beyond this receptor: In the study, some 180 TCR beta chains were listed as associated with cytomegalovirus. In a later analysis, most CMV-associated TCR beta chains were found to appear HLA-restricted, with HLA associations seemingly driven largely by CMV exposure. The only immune exposure information available for the cohort was CMV serostatus. The authors suggested that the approach could potentially be extended to other disease states and immunological phenotypes. Across donors, most TCR sequences were observed very rarely, whereas some public TCRs were present in many individuals. In this cohort, only TCR beta chains were sequenced, and detectable features were limited by the absence of alpha or paired-chain data. Strong co-occurrence of HLA alleles, especially DR and DQ, made assigning TCR associations to individual alleles difficult. A further reported finding was that TCR beta sequences accurately predicted the HLA-A and HLA-B alleles for most subjects in the first cohort. Linkage disequilibrium might explain the correlated functional status among segregating V segments, but an unknown experimental factor could not be excluded. A later analysis associated 16,951 TCR beta sequences with specific HLA alleles at a false discovery rate of 0.05. A group of highly shared sequence variants was considered likely to be a technical artifact of the sequencing pipeline. According to a later genetic analysis, donors in an Asian-associated ancestry cluster had fewer N-insertions in productive TCRs than the roughly 670-donor mean. In both the original and validation cohorts, the classifier was reported to diagnose cytomegalovirus status with high specificity and sensitivity. In a later analysis, several top co-occurrence clusters were reported to appear linked to parvovirus B19, influenza, CMV and Epstein-Barr virus. In vitro tests confirmed that a few of the cytomegalovirus-associated TCR beta chains recognize cytomegalovirus antigens. Because HLA typing was unavailable for some donors at each locus, only the typed subset was used in association tests. In an earlier analysis of roughly 500 of the donors, most TCR beta V segments appeared in productive rearrangements about 87% or about 30% of the time, broadly matching IMGT annotations. In a later analysis, TCR association rates were found to vary across HLA loci, with the most associated TCRs seen for DRB1 alleles and the fewest for HLA-C alleles. Roughly uniform sequencing depth across donors was assumed in presence/absence analyses, although this assumption may not hold. A later analysis found that HLA-associated TCR beta chains were more clonally expanded and had lower generation probabilities than equally common non-associated chains. Because counts were too low, 15 to 20 rarely observed V segments, including chromosome 9 orphons, were excluded from the earlier analysis of around 640 of the donors. A later genetic analysis associated a missense DCLRE1C variant with V-gene and J-gene trimming of TCR beta chains, and an independent cohort replicated the association.

Libraries were prepared through the immunoSEQ multiplex PCR assay. For the multiplex PCR, a mixture combining 60 forward primers for TCR Vbeta segments and 13 reverse primers for TCR Jbeta segments was used. The CDR3 region of rearranged TCR beta genes was amplified from genomic DNA by a multiplex PCR assay. Amplified TCR beta libraries were sequenced as 87-base-pair reads on the Illumina HiSeq System. For the original study's pipeline: A later analysis counted 75 million to 100 million unique TCR beta chains across the 666 repertoires, and some 12 million of these chains were shared by at least two donors. Raw reads were error-corrected and collapsed into unique sequences with a nearest-neighbor algorithm that merged closely related sequences to remove PCR and sequencing errors. V, D and J gene segments were assigned by aligning CDR3 sequences to IMGT reference sequences. Each retained sequence needed at least a six-nucleotide match to both a V gene segment and a J gene segment. Rearrangements were classified as productive when the CDR3 lacked stop codons and remained in frame with V and J, and all other rearrangements were classified as non-productive. CDR3 was defined by IMGT convention, running from the second conserved V-encoded cysteine to the conserved J-encoded phenylalanine. In an earlier analysis of roughly 580 of the donors, sequences lacking an unambiguous match to a single V gene segment were excluded. In an earlier analysis of a few hundred of the donors, V segments were called functional above 56.7% productive rearrangements and were called segregating when the between-donor standard deviation exceeded 5%. A statistical classification framework was built for diagnosing cytomegalovirus status from the catalog of TCR beta chain sequences. V and J gene assignment, in a later analysis, came from comparing TCR nucleotide sequences with IMGT/GENE-DB human TR gene sequences. Using the TCRdist pipeline, a later analysis assigned CDR3 sequences along with most-parsimonious VDJ recombination scenarios. A later analysis defined each TCR beta chain by its CDR3 amino acid sequence plus V-gene family, and excluded reads lacking a unique V-gene family. In a later analysis, 500 to 700 highly shared, low-generation-probability nucleotide sequences were removed to address suspected cross-contamination and a sequencing artifact. For each public chain, a later analysis derived a clonal expansion index from normalized ranks of inferred template counts within each repertoire. In a later analysis, generation probabilities were computed using a VDJ recombination model fitted to out-of-frame rearrangements, and the results were checked against IGoR. In a later analysis, TCR-TCR, TCR-HLA and TCR-CMV co-occurrence was scored with hypergeometric tests, and a repertoire-size bias correction was applied to TCR pairs. To estimate false discovery rates, a later analysis permuted the HLA or CMV assignments 20 times. In a later analysis, co-occurring TCRs were grouped with DBSCAN, and TCRdist sequence similarity was added when clustering was performed within HLA-allele-positive subsets. Repertoires with fewer than 30,000 or more than 120,000 public chains, plus five repertoires with anomalous nucleotide sharing, were excluded from co-occurrence clustering. TCRdb holds this immuneACCESS table with in-frame rearrangements only. Some clones are missing; in checked studies, unresolved V genes explain under half, and the rest has no known cause. V and J calls and clone size are as listed in that table; D and trimming were resolved from the DNA. The sample data list about 67,000 clones, and about 70% of these were observed just once. The leading ten clones occupy approximately 2.2% of the sample.

To note about this clone: Its antigen remains unidentified. Base qualities were left out, and no much larger clone turns up one base away.

The cohort was made up of about 610 healthy bone marrow donors. Cohort members were all nominally healthy when sampled, although unrecorded immune exposures were likely present. The donor tested CMV seronegative, placing the donor among the roughly 340 seronegative members of the cohort. Every donor gave a peripheral blood sample, and the peripheral blood mononuclear cells from that sample were used for TCR beta sequencing. The Qiagen DNeasy Blood Extraction Kit was used to extract genomic DNA from the blood cell samples. This TCR was recovered from a woman younger than 45 in good health and CMV-seronegative. Sequencing was done on a sample of PBMCs.

The encoded CDR3 is CASSSDRPFYTNEQFF. The DNA sequence is as follows: TGTGCCAGCTCATCCGACAGGCCCTTCTATACCAATGAGCAGTTCTTC. This chain joins TRBV18 to TRBJ2-1; TRBD1 is a possible D gene, resting on 6 matching bases. The germline V gene provides CDR1 KGHSH and CDR2 LQKENI. V gives up 5 bases and J gives up 6 bases, and the segment between their germline ends measures 20 bases. Measured from the cysteine to the phenylalanine, the CDR3 is 16 residues long. Only the CDR3 DNA is retained, 48 bases long and in frame from the first base. The variable domain in full, with residues beyond the CDR3 obtained from the reference TRBV18 and TRBJ2-1 genes, is NAGVMQNPRHLVRRRGQEARLRCSPMKGHSHVYWYRQLPEEGLKFMVYLQKENIIDESGMPKERFSAEFPKEGPSILRIQQVVRGDSAAYFCASSSDRPFYTNEQFFGPGTRLTVL.